This is a list of T cell receptor beta chains from one sample in a study of T cell repertoires in cytomegalovirus infection. One entry per CDR3 protein, called by TCRdb with MiXCR from the reads. The sample consists of 650,000 to 850,000 distinct CDR3 sequences, approximately 32% of them appearing once. What these receptors recognize is not known. The source material was cultured CD8+ T cells from PBMCs, sampled from culture after CMV antigen stimulation. The receptor source for this set is a human donor in good health (CMV status not recorded). Some clones in this sample may be carry-over from other donors' samples. The CDR3 runs from the conserved cysteine through the conserved F or W. Fields, in order: clone size, J gene, V gene, D gene, CDR3 DNA, CDR3 protein. The D gene is left open where the match is weak. Size is stated for part of the rows, as once, few or many counts, or as a class when the clone is expanded.

>few|TRBJ2-5|TRBV11-2|.
TGTGCCAGCAGCGAGTGGTACCAAGAGACCCAGTACTTC
CASSEWYQETQYF
>.|TRBJ2-7|TRBV20-1|.
TGCAGTTCTCTTAACCCGGAGCAGGGTCCCCCCTACGAGCAGTACTTC
CSSLNPEQGPPYEQYF
>.|TRBJ2-1|TRBV10-3|.
TGTGCCATCAGAATAGTGACCCGACCCGATACAGGCGCCCAAAGGGATGAGCAGTTCTTC
CAIRIVTRPDTGAQRDEQFF
>.|TRBJ2-5|TRBV19|.
TGTGCCAGTAGTTTATGGGGGGGGGCTATCGAGACCCAGTACTTC
CASSLWGGAIETQYF
>many|TRBJ2-3|TRBV7-2|TRBD2
TGTGCCAGCAGCCCACTTGGCGGGGGTGTCTCACCCACAGATACGCAGTATTTT
CASSPLGGGVSPTDTQYF
>.|TRBJ1-1|TRBV6-6|.
TGTGCCAGCAGAAAAGGGGGGTCGAACACTGAAGCTTTCTTT
CASRKGGSNTEAFF
>few|TRBJ2-3|TRBV6-1|.
TGTGCCAGCAGTGATTTGGCAGATACGCAGTATTTT
CASSDLADTQYF
>.|TRBJ2-3|TRBV5-4|.
TGTGCCAGCAGCCCCGAAAATCCCATCACAGATACGCAGTATTTT
CASSPENPITDTQYF
>few|TRBJ1-2|TRBV19|TRBD1
TGTGCCAGTAGTACCTACAGGGGAGAAGGCTACACCTTC
CASSTYRGEGYTF
>.|TRBJ2-1|TRBV11-1|TRBD2
TGTGCCAGCAGCTTCGAGACTAGCGGGGGTGACAATGAGCAGTTCTTC
CASSFETSGGDNEQFF
>.|TRBJ2-5|TRBV12-3/TRBV12-4|TRBD2
TGTGCCAGCAGTTTAACCGGGACTACCAAAGAGACCCAGTACTTC
CASSLTGTTKETQYF
>.|TRBJ2-7|TRBV6-5|TRBD2
TGTGCCAGCAGTTACGGAGCGGGGGGGTTCCATTTCTACGAGCAGTACTTC
CASSYGAGGFHFYEQYF
>many|TRBJ1-2|TRBV7-2|.
TGTGCCAGCAGCTTCGGTGGGGGGGGAATGTATGGCTACACCTTC
CASSFGGGGMYGYTF
>.|TRBJ2-4|TRBV15|TRBD1
TGTGCCACCAGCAGAGAAGGGGGCGACGCCAAAAACATTCAGTACTTC
CATSREGGDAKNIQYF
>.|TRBJ2-1|TRBV4-3|.
TGCGCCAGCAGCCAAGACGGGCAGGGCTGGGATGAGCAGTTCTTT
CASSQDGQGWDEQFF
>.|TRBJ1-1|TRBV10-3|.
TGTGCCATCAGTGAAGGGGGGCTCGGCACTGAAGCTTTCTTT
CAISEGGLGTEAFF
>few|TRBJ2-2|TRBV27|TRBD2
TGTGCCAGCAGTTTTGGACTAGCGGGGGGTCCCGGGGAGCTGTTTTTT
CASSFGLAGGPGELFF
>few|TRBJ1-1|TRBV2|TRBD1
TGTGCCAGCAGTGAAGCGGGGACAGGGGACGCTGAAGCTTTCTTT
CASSEAGTGDAEAFF
>many|TRBJ1-2|TRBV7-2|TRBD1
TGTGCCAGCAGACAACAGGGGAACTATGGCTACACCTTC
CASRQQGNYGYTF
>few|TRBJ2-1|TRBV6-5|.
TGTGCCAGCAGCCAGGCCCTCAGGGTATCCTCCTACAATGAGCAGTTCTTC
CASSQALRVSSYNEQFF
>.|TRBJ2-5|TRBV7-6|.
TGTGCCAGCAGCGGACGGCAGGGCCGCCAAGAGACCCAGTACTTC
CASSGRQGRQETQYF
>.|TRBJ1-1|TRBV10-3|TRBD1
TGTGCCATCAAGTTCGGGACAGGCATCACTGAAGCTTTCTTT
CAIKFGTGITEAFF
>.|TRBJ1-1|TRBV5-1|TRBD1
TGCGCCAGCAGCTTACACTCCCTACAGGTGGCAGGGGGCGAGCGGACTGAAGCTTTCTTT
CASSLHSLQVAGGERTEAFF
>.|TRBJ2-1|TRBV4-3|.
TGCGCCAGCAGCCAATTGGACGGTTACAATGCGCAGTTCTTC
CASSQLDGYNAQFF
>.|TRBJ2-3|TRBV4-1|TRBD2
TGCGCCAGCAGCCAAGATAGGAGCGGGGGTCGCACAGATACGCAGTATTTT
CASSQDRSGGRTDTQYF
>few|TRBJ1-2|TRBV4-1|TRBD1
TGCGCCAGCAGTCTCTCGGGGGACAGCCTTGTCCTCTATGGCTACACCTTC
CASSLSGDSLVLYGYTF
>.|TRBJ2-7|TRBV5-4|.
TGTGCCAGCAGCTTGGGGGACGAGGCTTACGAGCAGTACTTC
CASSLGDEAYEQYF
>.|TRBJ1-1|TRBV5-1|.
TGCGCCAGCAGCTTGTCCGACCCGGGGTACACTGAAGCTTTCTTT
CASSLSDPGYTEAFF
>few|TRBJ2-6|TRBV4-1|TRBD2
TGTGCCAGCAGCCAAGAAAAGATTTTGGGAGGGTCCGGGGCCAACGTCCTGACTTTC
CASSQEKILGGSGANVLTF